Following are 11 T cell receptor beta chains from one sample sequenced in a study of OX40 agonist ivuxolimab in advanced cancers. Data came from immunoSEQ multiplex PCR; TCRdb stores just in-frame clones and leaves some out. The top ten clones hold approximately 4.6% of a sample with some 42,000 clones, 80% to 90% of them seen once. The source material was CD4+ or CD8+ T cells sorted from blood, sampled in a trial of the OX40 agonist ivuxolimab. Source of these receptors: an adult with an advanced solid tumor such as melanoma, head and neck, liver or kidney cancer.

This chain joins TRBV7-9 and TRBJ2-2, with D maybe TRBD1 (5 bases). Germline-derived CDR1 and CDR2 are SEHNR and FQNEAQ (reference sequence). The length of the CDR3 is 19 residues. V was cut by 3 bases and J by 0 bases, with 20 bases left in between. CDR3 sequence: CASSLWGYLTPTNTGELFF. As DNA, the CDR3 is TGTGCCAGCAGCTTGTGGGGCTACCTTACCCCCACGAACACCGGGGAGCTGTTTTTT.

The chain links TRBV19 to TRBJ1-1, with 8 nucleotides matching TRBD1. CDR1 and CDR2 from the germline V gene are LNHDA and SQIVND (reference sequence). The CDR3 has 14 amino acids. Unmatched junction bases numbered 10, after V lost 7 bases and J lost 6 bases. CDR3 in amino acids: CASNFRDRWPEAFF. For the CDR3, the DNA is TGTGCCAGTAATTTCCGGGACAGGTGGCCTGAAGCTTTCTTT.

The chain has TRBV11-2 and TRBJ2-3; a possible D gene is TRBD2 (7 bases). Trimming took 0 bases from V and 4 from J, leaving 11 bases between them. The CDR3 sequence is 15 residues long. CDR1 is SGHAT and CDR2 is FQNNGV in the germline V gene. This CDR3 reads CASSLEGGGADTQYF. CDR3 bases: TGTGCCAGCAGCTTAGAGGGGGGGGGCGCAGATACGCAGTATTTT.

V is TRBV19 and J is TRBJ1-2, with TRBD1 matching over 7 bases. The CDR3 sequence is 13 residues long. The V gene's germline CDR1 is LNHDA and CDR2 SQIVND (reference sequence). V lost 8 bases, J lost 7 bases, and 10 bases stayed unmatched. The CDR3 region has the DNA TGTGCCAGTGCTGAGACAGGGTTTTCTGGCTACACCTTC. Its protein product is CASAETGFSGYTF. The full variable domain, in which reference TRBV19 and TRBJ1-2 provide the parts outside the CDR3, is DGGITQSPKYLFRKEGQNVTLSCEQNLNHDAMYWYRQDPGQGLRLIYYSQIVNDFQKGDIAEGYSVSREKKESFPLTVTSAQKNPTAFYLCASAETGFSGYTFGSGTRLTVV.

The chain combines TRBV5-8 with TRBJ2-2; no reliable D call. The CDR3 loop spans 19 amino acids. V was cut by 2 bases and J by 4 bases, with 24 bases left in between. Germline V CDR1 and CDR2: SGHTS, YDEGEE. CDR3 in amino acids: CASSFQFVGSGPGTGELFF. The CDR3, as DNA: TGTGCCAGCAGCTTCCAATTTGTTGGGTCGGGCCCGGGCACCGGGGAGCTGTTTTTT.

There are a few counts of this clone. The chain is built from TRBV30 and TRBJ1-1, with TRBD1 matching over 7 bases. The trim removed 4 bases at V and 2 bases at J, leaving 4 bases unmatched. Germline V gives CDR1 GTSNPN, CDR2 SVGIG (reference sequence). The CDR3 is made up of 13 amino acids. This CDR3 reads CAWTRDSNTEAFF. The CDR3 DNA sequence: TGTGCCTGGACCAGGGACAGTAACACTGAAGCTTTCTTT.

The V call is TRBV11-2, the J call TRBJ2-7; D is perhaps TRBD1 or TRBD2 (5 bases each). The CDR3 is 15 residues long. Germline V gene lookup returns CDR1 SGHAT and CDR2 FQNNGV. Trimming stripped 5 bases from V and 3 bases from J, with 17 bases between. The CDR3 DNA reads TGTGCCAGCAGCCCAACTGACGGGGCCGGCTACGAGCAGTACTTC. Translation gives CASSPTDGAGYEQYF.

J is TRBJ1-2 and V is TRBV28, with 10 bases aligning to TRBD1. The CDR3 is made up of 13 amino acids. Germline V gives CDR1 MDHEN, CDR2 SYDVKM. The junction had 10 bases not matched to a gene; V was cut back by 5 bases and J by 13 bases. The CDR3 sequence: CASSPQPWTGGTF. The CDR3 DNA follows: TGTGCCAGCAGTCCGCAGCCCTGGACAGGGGGCACCTTC.

The genes are TRBV4-3 and TRBJ2-2; D remains unclear. The CDR3 contains 13 residues. The V and J ends lost 4 bases and 13 bases respectively, with 16 bases between them. Germline values: CDR1 LGHNA, CDR2 YSLEER. The CDR3 sequence: CASSPSGSRMLFF. CDR3 bases: TGCGCCAGCAGCCCTAGTGGATCGAGAATGCTGTTTTTT.

The chain recombines TRBV28 with TRBJ1-3; D gene ambiguous. Per the germline V gene, CDR1 is MDHEN and CDR2 is SYDVKM. Trimming took off 3 bases at V and 0 bases at J, with 9 bases between the two ends. This CDR3 is 15 amino acids long. Written as DNA, the CDR3 is TGTGCCAGCAGTTTCAACCGGGCCTCTGGAAACACCATATATTTT. The encoded protein is CASSFNRASGNTIYF.

This clone has just one count. The chain carries TRBV9 and TRBJ1-3, with 10 bases fitting TRBD1. The V gene end was trimmed by 2 bases and the J gene end by 2 bases; junction bases not matched to a gene: 4. The length of the CDR3 is 16 residues. From germline, CDR1 is SGDLS and CDR2 YYNGEE. CDR3 in amino acids: CASSVTDRGTGNTIYF. In DNA form, the CDR3 reads TGTGCCAGCAGCGTTACGGACAGGGGGACTGGAAACACCATATATTTT.